This TCR beta chain was captured by sequencing in a study of blood T cell repertoires in COVID-19. Losses at the gene ends were 5 bases for V and 1 base for J; bases not matched to a gene: 4. The CDR3 has 14 residues. The germline V gene has CDR1 SGHTA and CDR2 FQGTGA. This clone was found a few times. Generated by immunoSEQ multiplex PCR, the TCRdb table keeps only in-frame clones and is missing some. The sample records 200,000 to 300,000 clones, 75% to 90% being singletons. This receptor was taken from a young man with active or convalescent COVID-19. This chain connects TRBV7-3 to TRBJ2-5, with 7 bases aligning to TRBD1. Sequenced sample: peripheral blood. Here the CDR3 reads CASSPTGAQETQYF. Here the CDR3 DNA reads TGTGCCAGCAGCCCTACAGGGGCCCAAGAGACCCAGTACTTC.